Below, 15 T cell receptor beta chains from the same sample are listed, as sequenced in a study of shared clonotypes between healthy human individuals. Data came from immunoSEQ multiplex PCR; TCRdb stores just in-frame clones and leaves some out. Among 550,000 to 700,000 clones listed, about 80% were seen once. The specimen was memory CD4+ T cells sorted from blood. Subset in this sample: CD45RA-negative fraction. The receptors here all came from a woman aged 30 to 39 in good health.

The chain recombines TRBV25-1 with TRBJ1-2; maybe TRBD1 (6 bases). In germline, CDR1 is MGHDK, CDR2 SYGVNS. V shed 4 bases and J shed 7 bases, with 22 bases lying between them. The CDR3 totals 16 residues. CDR3 sequence reads: CASSGLQGHFLGGYTF. The DNA of the CDR3 is TGTGCCAGCAGTGGCCTCCAGGGACACTTTCTGGGTGGCTACACCTTC.

The chain couples TRBV19 to TRBJ2-3; the match to TRBD2 covers 11 bases. In germline, CDR1 is LNHDA, CDR2 SQIVND (reference sequence). The CDR3 covers 15 residues. V shed 6 bases and J 4 bases; nucleotides not matched to a gene: 6. The DNA of the CDR3 is TGTGCCAGTAGCAAGACTAGCGGGAACCCAGATACGCAGTATTTT. The encoded protein is CASSKTSGNPDTQYF.

The chain is built from TRBV10-1 and TRBJ2-1; 10 nucleotides match TRBD1. There are 16 residues in the CDR3. From germline, CDR1 is WNHNN and CDR2 SYGVQD (reference sequence). J lost 2 bases, V lost 6 bases, and 7 bases had no gene match. CDR3 coding DNA: TGCGCCAGCAGCGACAGGGGGCTGGGCGCCTACAATGAGCAGTTCTTC. Protein sequence: CASSDRGLGAYNEQFF.

V and J are TRBV28 and TRBJ2-2; perhaps TRBD2 as D (5 bases). V dropped 3 bases and J dropped 0 bases, with 14 bases sitting between them. The CDR3 runs 17 residues. Germline V gene data show CDR1 as MDHEN and CDR2 as SYDVKM. The CDR3 loop is CASSFKGGRANTGELFF. CDR3 coding DNA: TGTGCCAGCAGTTTTAAGGGCGGGCGGGCGAACACCGGGGAGCTGTTTTTT.

V usage is TRBV7-6 and J usage is TRBJ2-2, with TRBD2 matching over 9 bases. Losses at the gene ends were 1 base for V and 3 bases for J; bases not matched to a gene: 6. This CDR3 is built from 17 residues. The V gene's germline CDR1 is SGHVS and CDR2 FNYEAQ. The CDR3: CASSLVPSGTYTGELFF. CDR3 coding DNA: TGTGCCAGCAGCTTAGTACCTAGCGGGACCTACACCGGGGAGCTGTTTTTT.

This clone was counted once. V usage is TRBV2 and J usage is TRBJ2-7; D not resolved. V lost 4 bases to trimming and J lost 3 bases, with 10 bases between them. The CDR3 covers 13 residues. CDR1 SNHLY and CDR2 FYNNEI come from the germline V gene. As DNA, the CDR3 is TGTGCCAGCAGTGGTACTGTGGGCTACGAGCAGTACTTC. It is translated as CASSGTVGYEQYF. Combining the CDR3 with reference TRBV2 and TRBJ2-7 gives the whole variable domain EPEVTQTPSHQVTQMGQEVILRCVPISNHLYFYWYRQILGQKVEFLVSFYNNEISEKSEIFDDQFSVERPDGSNFTLKIRSTKLEDSAMYFCASSGTVGYEQYFGPGTRLTVT.

This clone has just a few counts. Here the CDR3 DNA reads TGTGCCAGTAGTACCTCCGGGACACGATACACCTTC. This translates into CASSTSGTRYTF. The chain carries TRBV19 and TRBJ1-2; D may be TRBD1 (6 bases). Looked up from germline, CDR1 is LNHDA and CDR2 is SQIVND (reference sequence). Between the trimmed V and J ends, which lost 4 bases and 11 bases, there was a span of 14 bases. The CDR3 has 12 amino acids.

The sample holds one count of this clone. The rearrangement uses TRBV18 and TRBJ2-7; D possibly corresponds to TRBD2 (5 bases). CDR1 and CDR2 from the germline V gene are KGHSH and LQKENI. The germline V and J ends were trimmed by 5 bases and 2 bases, with 13 bases remaining between them. The CDR3 sequence is 14 residues long. This CDR3 reads CASSDGLQAYEQYF. The CDR3 DNA follows: TGTGCCAGCTCAGACGGACTCCAAGCCTACGAGCAGTACTTC.

This clone was observed a few times. V is TRBV29-1 and J is TRBJ2-3, with TRBD1 as a possible D gene (5 bases). The CDR3 covers 14 residues. V was clipped by 1 base and J by 1 base, with 9 bases between them. Germline V lookup: CDR1 SQVTM, CDR2 ANQGSEA. The DNA of the CDR3 is TGCAGCGTTGAAGGGTCGACAGGCACAGATACGCAGTATTTT. Protein product: CSVEGSTGTDTQYF.

The chain uses TRBV2 and TRBJ1-2, with TRBD1 identical over 7 bases. The CDR3 has 12 residues. The V gene's germline CDR1 is SNHLY and CDR2 FYNNEI. The J segment lost 8 bases and the V segment lost 6 bases, leaving 6 bases of the junction unmatched. The CDR3 here is CASRDDRDGYTF. As DNA, the CDR3 is TGTGCCAGCAGAGATGACAGGGACGGCTACACCTTC.

The rearrangement uses TRBV7-9 and TRBJ2-1, with 16 nucleotides matching TRBD2. V shed 6 bases, J shed 9 bases, and the junction held 14 bases outside the gene matches. The length of the CDR3 is 18 residues. Germline V gene data show CDR1 as SEHNR and CDR2 as FQNEAQ (reference sequence). This CDR3 reads CASRSPSGLAGGPGEQFF. In DNA, the CDR3 is TGTGCCAGCAGATCTCCCTCGGGACTAGCGGGAGGGCCGGGTGAGCAGTTCTTC.

The genes are TRBV5-1 and TRBJ2-3; tentative D call: TRBD2 (6 bases). The CDR3 length is 15 residues. Germline CDR1 and CDR2: SGHRS and YFSETQ. Trimming shortened V by 8 bases and J by 4 bases, and 20 bases separated the two germline ends. The CDR3, as DNA: TGCGCCAGTGCCCCCGGGAGTCTTTGGCCAGATACGCAGTATTTT. Translating gives CASAPGSLWPDTQYF.

V and J are TRBV19 and TRBJ1-1; no clear D. Germline V lookup: CDR1 LNHDA, CDR2 SQIVND (reference sequence). V was trimmed by 6 bases and J by 1 base, leaving 15 bases between them. This CDR3 is 15 amino acids long. CDR3 sequence (DNA): TGTGCCAGTAGCCTAACTATGGCATCGAACACTGAAGCTTTCTTT. Its translation is CASSLTMASNTEAFF.

The chain couples TRBV6-5 to TRBJ2-7, with D perhaps matching TRBD1 (6 bases). V lost 2 bases, J lost 0 bases, and 11 bases lay in between. The CDR3 contains 15 residues. The germline V gene encodes CDR1 MNHEY and CDR2 SVGAGI. The CDR3, as DNA: TGTGCCAGCAGTTACGTGGTGGACAGCTCCTACGAGCAGTACTTC. Its protein product is CASSYVVDSSYEQYF.

The chain joins TRBV27 to TRBJ2-5; D is unresolved. With 2 bases removed from V and 0 bases from J, the gap between germline ends came to 7 bases. Germline-derived CDR1 and CDR2 are MNHEY and SMNVEV (reference sequence). The CDR3 length is 14 residues. CDR3 in amino acids: CASSLRAYQETQYF. DNA of the CDR3: TGTGCCAGCAGTTTACGGGCGTACCAAGAGACCCAGTACTTC.